This TCR beta chain was recovered during a study of blood T cell repertoires in COVID-19. Study details: The origin of the acute and convalescent COVID-19 samples was the United States, Italy and Spain. In each case, the material was cDNA or gDNA derived from T cells, B-cell-depleted T cells, or PBMCs.

The table came from immunoSEQ multiplex PCR; TCRdb's copy has only in-frame clones and leaves some out. The sample yields about 400,000 clones, 70% to 90% seen once. Enrollees, about 18 to 95 years old, lived in about two dozen US areas. This clone occurred a few times. V lost 8 bases and J 5 bases, leaving 13 bases between the germline ends. The CDR3 has 13 amino acids. Germline V gene lookup returns CDR1 MNHEY and CDR2 SVGAGI. This chain uses TRBV6-5 with TRBJ1-5; D ambiguous. The receptor's source is a woman aged 30 to 39 with acute COVID-19. Input material: PBMCs or T cells enriched from blood (not recorded which). This CDR3 reads CASVLGSDQPQHF. The DNA of the CDR3 is TGTGCCAGCGTCCTTGGAAGCGATCAGCCCCAGCATTTT.